One and the same sample provided the 13 T cell receptor beta chains below, sequenced in a study of cytomegalovirus exposure and HLA in healthy donors. PCR involved 60 Vbeta and 13 Jbeta primers. The data were produced by immunoSEQ multiplex PCR, yet TCRdb's version contains in-frame clones alone and is incomplete. The sample consists of over 150,000 clones, 70% to 85% of them appearing once. The specimen sequenced was PBMCs. Every receptor here comes from a man aged 40-49 years in good health and CMV-seronegative.

The chain has TRBV5-4 and TRBJ2-5; TRBD2 agrees at 14 bases. Germline CDR1 is SGHNT and CDR2 is YYREEE (reference sequence). This CDR3 has 17 amino acids. J lost 5 bases, V lost 4 bases, and 10 bases had no gene match. For the CDR3, the DNA is TGTGCCAGCAGCCCATCGACTAGCGGGGGGGCTAGGGAGACCCAGTACTTC. Translated, it gives CASSPSTSGGARETQYF.

J is TRBJ2-7 and V is TRBV5-4; 9 positions agree with TRBD1. This CDR3 is 14 amino acids long. V lost 4 bases, J lost 3 bases, and 5 bases stayed unmatched. In germline, CDR1 is SGHNT, CDR2 YYREEE (reference sequence). The CDR3 nucleotides are TGTGCCAGCAGCACGACAGGGGGTGGCTACGAGCAGTACTTC. Amino acids: CASSTTGGGYEQYF. The variable domain in full, with the rest retrieved from reference TRBV5-4 and TRBJ2-7, is ETGVTQSPTHLIKTRGQQVTLRCSSQSGHNTVSWYQQALGQGPQFIFQYYREEENGRGNFPPRFSGLQFPNYSSELNVNALELDDSALYLCASSTTGGGYEQYFGPGTRLTVT.

On this clone itself: The junction differs from germline at one of its ends, possibly a read error. The V gene is TRBV7-9, the J gene TRBJ1-1, with no clear D. Looked up from germline, CDR1 is SEHNR and CDR2 is FQNEAQ (reference sequence). The CDR3 has 14 amino acids. CDR3 loop: CSSNPDIMNTEAFF. The CDR3 region has the DNA TGTTCCAGCAACCCTGACATCATGAACACTGAAGCTTTCTTT.

The V call is TRBV6-6, the J call TRBJ1-2; the D is unclear. The CDR3 sequence is 15 residues long. Germline V CDR1 and CDR2: MNHNY, SVGAGI (reference sequence). Trimming cost V 2 bases and J 4 bases, with 14 bases left between them. The CDR3 loop reads CASSYEPLGGYGYTF. The CDR3 nucleotides read TGTGCCAGCAGTTACGAGCCCCTTGGTGGCTATGGCTACACCTTC.

This clone has more than one count but fewer than ten. J is TRBJ2-7 and V is TRBV2; TRBD1 agrees at 10 bases. The CDR3 extends over 15 amino acids. The junction had 11 bases not matched to a gene; V was cut back by 10 bases and J by 2 bases. Germline CDR1 and CDR2: SNHLY and FYNNEI. The CDR3 nucleotides read TGTGCCATCTCCGCCGCGACAGGGGGCCCCTACGAGCAGTACTTC. This encodes CAISAATGGPYEQYF. The full variable domain, rest sourced from reference TRBV2 and TRBJ2-7, is EPEVTQTPSHQVTQMGQEVILRCVPISNHLYFYWYRQILGQKVEFLVSFYNNEISEKSEIFDDQFSVERPDGSNFTLKIRSTKLEDSAMYFCAISAATGGPYEQYFGPGTRLTVT.

This CDR3 reads CASKLGQGEDTQYF. The CDR3 DNA reads as TGCGCCAGCAAACTTGGACAAGGCGAAGATACGCAGTATTTT. V gene TRBV10-2 combines with J gene TRBJ2-3; possibly TRBD1 for D (5 bases). V lost 7 bases, J lost 5 bases, and 16 bases lay in between. The CDR3 totals 14 residues. Per the germline V gene, CDR1 is WSHSY and CDR2 is SAAADI.

The chain combines TRBV28 with TRBJ2-3, with 11 bases that match TRBD2. V trimming: 5 bases; J trimming: 0 bases; junction bases outside the gene matches: 7. CDR1 is MDHEN and CDR2 is SYDVKM in the germline V gene. This CDR3 has 17 amino acids. DNA of the CDR3: TGTGCCAGCAGTCAAGAACTAGCGGGGGCCAGCACAGATACGCAGTATTTT. As protein: CASSQELAGASTDTQYF.

V gene TRBV6-1 combines with J gene TRBJ2-1; D is ambiguous. Trimming took off 1 base at V and 3 bases at J, with 7 bases between the two ends. CDR3 length: 14 amino acids. The germline V gene has CDR1 MNHNS and CDR2 SASEGT. The CDR3 sequence: CASSEVGVYNEQFF. DNA for the CDR3: TGTGCCAGCAGTGAAGTAGGAGTCTACAATGAGCAGTTCTTC.

The chain employs TRBV13 and TRBJ2-3, with D perhaps TRBD1 (5 bases). The V and J ends lost 6 bases and 4 bases respectively, with 11 bases between them. The CDR3 loop spans 13 amino acids. The germline V gene has CDR1 PRHDT and CDR2 FYEKMQ (reference sequence). The DNA for the CDR3 is TGTGCCAGCAGTCTCGACAGCCCAGATACGCAGTATTTT. Residues: CASSLDSPDTQYF.

This clone has a handful of counts. The genes are TRBV5-4 and TRBJ1-2; 7 nucleotides line up with TRBD1. Trimming took 4 bases from V and 6 from J; bases not matched to a gene: 12. CDR1 is SGHNT and CDR2 is YYREEE in the germline V gene (reference sequence). This CDR3 region has 15 residues. Written as DNA, the CDR3 is TGTGCCAGCAGCCCGTGGACAGGCCATAGGGATGGCTACACCTTC. Amino acid sequence: CASSPWTGHRDGYTF.

The V call is TRBV30, the J call TRBJ2-1; D is perhaps TRBD2 (7 bases). From germline, CDR1 is GTSNPN and CDR2 SVGIG (reference sequence). With 4 bases removed from V and 1 base from J, the gap between germline ends came to 11 bases. There are 14 residues in the CDR3. The DNA of the CDR3 is TGTGCCTGGAAAGGGGGGGGGTCCTACAATGAGCAGTTCTTC. Its protein product is CAWKGGGSYNEQFF.

This chain uses TRBV4-2 with TRBJ2-5, with 8 bases fitting TRBD2. This CDR3 spans 16 amino acids. In germline, CDR1 is LGHNA, CDR2 YNFKEQ. The J segment lost 1 base and the V segment lost 0 bases, leaving 4 bases of the junction unmatched. The CDR3 loop is CASSQEIGLAQETQYF. Written as DNA, the CDR3 is TGTGCCAGCAGCCAAGAGATTGGACTAGCCCAAGAGACCCAGTACTTC.

In nucleotides, the CDR3 is TGTGCCACCAGCGCGCTGGAGGATAACACCGGGGAGCTGTTTTTT. Its translation: CATSALEDNTGELFF. The chain recombines TRBV15 with TRBJ2-2, with a possible D match to TRBD2 (5 bases). The CDR3 length is 15 residues. V dropped 5 bases and J dropped 2 bases, with 12 bases sitting between them. Germline-derived CDR1 and CDR2 are LNHNV and YYDKDF (reference sequence).